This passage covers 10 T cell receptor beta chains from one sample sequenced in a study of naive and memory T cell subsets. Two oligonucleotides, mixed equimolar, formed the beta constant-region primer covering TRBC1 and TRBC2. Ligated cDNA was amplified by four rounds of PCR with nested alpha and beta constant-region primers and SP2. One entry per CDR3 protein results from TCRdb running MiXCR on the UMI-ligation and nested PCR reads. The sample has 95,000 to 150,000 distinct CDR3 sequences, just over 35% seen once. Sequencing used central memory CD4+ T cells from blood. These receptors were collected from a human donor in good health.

For the CDR3, the DNA is TGTGCCAGTAGTCCCCGAGAAGCCCCCTACAATGAGCAGTTCTTC. Translated, it gives CASSPREAPYNEQFF. The rearrangement joins TRBV19 to TRBJ2-1; D ambiguous. V lost 5 bases and J 2 bases, leaving 13 bases between the germline ends. The length of the CDR3 is 15 residues. The germline CDR1 and CDR2 sequences are LNHDA and SQIVND (reference sequence).

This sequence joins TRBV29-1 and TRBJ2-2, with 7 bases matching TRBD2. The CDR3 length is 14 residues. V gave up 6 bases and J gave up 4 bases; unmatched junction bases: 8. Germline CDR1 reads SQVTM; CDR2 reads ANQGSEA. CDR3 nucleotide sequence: TGCAGCGTGCAGGGAGGGACCATCACCGGGGAGCTGTTTTTT. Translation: CSVQGGTITGELFF.

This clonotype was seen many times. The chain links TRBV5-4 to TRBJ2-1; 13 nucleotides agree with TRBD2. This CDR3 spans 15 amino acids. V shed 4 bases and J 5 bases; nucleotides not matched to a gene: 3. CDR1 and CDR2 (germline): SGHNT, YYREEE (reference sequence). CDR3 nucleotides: TGTGCCAGCAGCAAACTAGCGGGAGGGAACAATGAGCAGTTCTTC. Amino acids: CASSKLAGGNNEQFF.

The DNA for the CDR3 is TGCGCCAGCAGCATCCGGACAGGGATCTACGAGCAGTACTTC. Translating it yields CASSIRTGIYEQYF. This rearrangement joins TRBV5-1 to TRBJ2-7, with TRBD1 matching over 8 bases. Germline V gene data show CDR1 as SGHRS and CDR2 as YFSETQ. This CDR3 has 14 amino acids. Trimming took 4 bases from V and 3 from J; bases not matched to a gene: 6. Using reference TRBV5-1 and TRBJ2-7 for the parts outside the CDR3, the full variable domain is KAGVTQTPRYLIKTRGQQVTLSCSPISGHRSVSWYQQTPGQGLQFLFEYFSETQRNKGNFPGRFSGRQFSNSRSEMNVSTLELGDSALYLCASSIRTGIYEQYFGPGTRLTVT.

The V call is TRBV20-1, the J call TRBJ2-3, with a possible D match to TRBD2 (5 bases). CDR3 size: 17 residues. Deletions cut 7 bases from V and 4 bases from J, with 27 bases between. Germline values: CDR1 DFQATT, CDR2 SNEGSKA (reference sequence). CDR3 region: CSVTRRARARGPDTQYF. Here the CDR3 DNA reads TGCAGTGTCACCCGTCGTGCGCGGGCCCGCGGGCCAGATACGCAGTATTTT.

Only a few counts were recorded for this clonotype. CDR3 region: CSAGTPYNEQFF. The CDR3 DNA reads as TGCAGTGCAGGGACTCCCTACAATGAGCAGTTCTTC. V usage is TRBV20-1 and J usage is TRBJ2-1; D might be TRBD2 (6 bases). There are 12 residues in the CDR3. CDR1 and CDR2 from the germline V gene are DFQATT and SNEGSKA (reference sequence). Trimming took off 6 bases at V and 2 bases at J, with 8 bases between the two ends.

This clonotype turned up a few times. The CDR3 region is CASSWLSGGLYNEQFF. CDR3 nucleotide sequence: TGTGCCAGCAGCTGGTTAAGCGGGGGGCTATACAATGAGCAGTTCTTC. The chain joins TRBV7-8 to TRBJ2-1; 9 bases are shared with TRBD2. This CDR3 is built from 16 residues. Trimming removed 4 bases from V and 4 bases from J; junction bases left unmatched: 8. Germline-derived CDR1 and CDR2 are SGHVS and FQNEAQ.

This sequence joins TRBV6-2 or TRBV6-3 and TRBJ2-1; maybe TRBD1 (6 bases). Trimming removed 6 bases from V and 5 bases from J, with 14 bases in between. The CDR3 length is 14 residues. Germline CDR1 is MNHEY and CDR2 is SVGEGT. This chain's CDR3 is CASRPQQGNNEQFF. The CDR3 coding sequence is TGTGCCAGCAGACCGCAACAGGGAAACAATGAGCAGTTCTTC.

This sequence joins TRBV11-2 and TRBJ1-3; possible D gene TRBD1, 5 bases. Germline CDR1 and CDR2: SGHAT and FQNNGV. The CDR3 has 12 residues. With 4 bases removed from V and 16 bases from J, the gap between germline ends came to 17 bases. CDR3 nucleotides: TGTGCCAGCAGCTCGAACACCAGGGATCGCTATTTT. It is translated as CASSSNTRDRYF.

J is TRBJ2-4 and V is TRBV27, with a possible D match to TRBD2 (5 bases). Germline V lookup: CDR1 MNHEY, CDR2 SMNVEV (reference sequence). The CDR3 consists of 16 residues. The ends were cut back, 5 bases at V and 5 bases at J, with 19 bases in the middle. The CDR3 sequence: CASSRIGLDGENIQYF. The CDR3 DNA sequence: TGTGCCAGCAGTCGAATCGGCCTCGACGGGGAAAACATTCAGTACTTC.